These T cell receptor beta chains were read from a single sample in a study of cytomegalovirus exposure and HLA in healthy donors. Sequenced by immunoSEQ multiplex PCR; TCRdb stores in-frame clones only, minus some. The sample lists 120,000 or so clones, roughly 85% occurring once. The sample was PBMCs. These receptors all stem from a man younger than 30 in good health and CMV-seropositive. Both conserved end residues are part of each CDR3. The D gene is left open where the match is weak.

v_gene	len	j_gene	d_gene	CDR3aa
TRBV27	16	TRBJ2-2	TRBD2	CASSLGVAGVTGELFF
TRBV7-8	14	TRBJ2-7	NA	CASSLWATSYEQYF
TRBV7-6	13	TRBJ2-3	NA	CASSGQITDTQYF
TRBV4-1	18	TRBJ2-3	TRBD2	CASSRKGGAGEFTDTQYF
TRBV4-2	15	TRBJ2-3	TRBD2	CASSQDNGGADTQYF
TRBV30	13	TRBJ1-4	TRBD1	CAVQGWTNEKLFF
TRBV19	14	TRBJ1-1	NA	CASRDRPKGPEAFF
TRBV29-1	11	TRBJ2-1	NA	CSVDNPRGQFF
TRBV6-4	15	TRBJ2-1	NA	CASSDVGGAGNEQFF
TRBV5-1	16	TRBJ2-7	TRBD2	CASSPAGLAGTYEQYF
TRBV4-1	18	TRBJ1-2	TRBD1	CASRPKNTGESVGYGYTF
TRBV30	13	TRBJ1-2	TRBD1	CAWSKGANQRYTF
TRBV6-6	15	TRBJ1-2	NA	CASSYSNDRNYGYTF
TRBV6-1	15	TRBJ1-6	NA	CASSVDRNYNSPLHF
TRBV19	16	TRBJ2-2	TRBD1	CASSMGQGVGPGELFF
TRBV27	13	TRBJ2-7	TRBD1	CASSLSQGDEQYF
TRBV5-1	16	TRBJ2-5	TRBD2	CASSLAGGGIQETQYF
TRBV5-1	14	TRBJ1-2	TRBD1	CASSGGTGRDGYTF
TRBV19	16	TRBJ1-3	NA	CASSIERPFSGNTIYF
TRBV28	16	TRBJ1-2	TRBD1	CASSTIKQGAIYGYTF
TRBV7-9	14	TRBJ2-7	NA	CASSLGMALREQYF
TRBV15	16	TRBJ2-1	TRBD2	CATSGRTSGDYNEQFF
TRBV6-1	16	TRBJ2-1	NA	CASSEFGDSFYNEQFF
TRBV19	14	TRBJ1-5	NA	CASSIDVRNQPQHF
TRBV2	10	TRBJ1-1	NA	CASQGRLAFF
TRBV5-6	18	TRBJ1-5	TRBD1	CASSLGPQGIFSNQPQHF
TRBV5-4	14	TRBJ2-3	NA	CASSLEQGLKTQYF
TRBV30	20	TRBJ2-3	TRBD2	CAWSVSRTSGGAGVTDTQYF
TRBV19	14	TRBJ2-7	TRBD1	CASSIGTGRYEQYF
TRBV19	19	TRBJ2-1	TRBD2	CASSIIGTSGGSSYNEQFF
TRBV5-8	16	TRBJ2-5	TRBD2	CASSNPAGGQWETQYF
TRBV5-1	14	TRBJ2-7	NA	CASSKDRGGYEQYF
TRBV19	15	TRBJ2-7	TRBD2	CASSRTSGGLREQYF
TRBV19	15	TRBJ1-2	NA	CASSTTPGHLYGYTF
TRBV19	15	TRBJ1-5	NA	CASTSTGMGNQPQHF
TRBV4-2	15	TRBJ2-5	NA	CASSQETYSQETQYF
TRBV27	13	TRBJ1-1	NA	CASSLPGVAEAFF
TRBV2	13	TRBJ2-5	TRBD2	CASSVQRGETQYF
TRBV4-1	16	TRBJ2-3	NA	CASSQEPGIYTDTQYF
TRBV7-3	16	TRBJ2-3	TRBD2	CASSPNPSGVSDTQYF
TRBV6-1	12	TRBJ1-5	NA	CASSDYVQPQHF
TRBV6-5	15	TRBJ1-4	NA	CASSSTGATNEKLFF
TRBV6-5	16	TRBJ2-3	NA	CASSYSVDREGDTQYF